This T cell receptor (beta chain) was identified in a study of blood T cells in healthy people across ages. Per sample, a minimum of 7 million PBMCs were isolated. At least 5 micrograms of total RNA were extracted per sample. It was with a sample-barcoded 5' primer and a J-beta primer mix that a second PCR of roughly 7 to 11 cycles was run. Every molecule of cDNA carried a tag from a template-switch adaptor with 12 random nucleotides. A single record per CDR3 protein comes from TCRdb applying MiXCR to the 5' RACE reads. This table holds hundreds of thousands of distinct CDR3 sequences, roughly 41% found once. The study's findings and limits: When set beside aged donors, long-lived donors presented more naive CD4+ cells and higher diversity.

V lost 3 bases, J lost 1 base, and 12 bases lay in between. CDR1 LGHNT and CDR2 FRNRAP come from the germline V gene. The CDR3 has 15 amino acids. This clonotype was found many times. Its antigen remains unidentified. This receptor was obtained from an elderly man in good health. Material: blood. The chain combines TRBV12-5 with TRBJ2-5; D might be TRBD1 or TRBD2, each matching 5 bases. CDR3 sequence: CASGFGASFQETQYF. The DNA for the CDR3 is TGTGCTAGTGGTTTCGGGGCCTCCTTCCAAGAGACCCAGTACTTC.